The sequence of this T cell receptor beta chain was determined in a study of shared clonotypes between healthy human individuals. Study-level results: Sequencing depth was a factor that was expected to affect clonotype sharing among donors.

Germline V CDR1 and CDR2: MNHEY, SMNVEV (reference sequence). The ends were cut back, 4 bases at V and 2 bases at J, with 12 bases in the middle. CDR3 size: 14 residues. On this clone: The antigen is unknown.

Across several immunoSEQ plates, the genomic DNA of each subset was split evenly. Sorted-subset replicate PCR reactions were performed with approximately 200 ng DNA, corresponding to roughly 30,000 T cell genomes. Profiled with immunoSEQ multiplex PCR; TCRdb holds only in-frame clones, not every one. The table lists about 2 million clones, around 96% of them singletons, with roughly 1% in the top ten. CD45RO-negative, CCR7-positively selected cells formed the naive CD8 fraction, excluding terminally differentiated effector memory CD45RA+ cells. This sequence joins TRBV27 and TRBJ2-7; no clear D gene. This clonotype was obtained from a young man in good health. Sequencing was performed on naive CD8+ T cells sorted from blood. The chain's CDR3 is CASSSYGATYEQYF. The CDR3 nucleotides read TGTGCCAGCAGTTCTTATGGTGCTACCTACGAGCAGTACTTC.